This TCR beta chain originates from a study of cytotoxic CD8 clonotypes in ibrutinib-treated CLL. This CDR3 has 19 amino acids. With 1 base clipped from V and 0 bases from J, the junction kept 11 bases outside the gene matches. Germline assignment: CDR1 SGHNT and CDR2 YENEEA. Libraries were prepared by immunoSEQ multiplex PCR; TCRdb keeps only in-frame clonotypes and omits some of them. The sample records roughly 300,000 clones, around 76% being singletons. This TCR derives from a human donor with chronic lymphocytic leukemia. The sequenced sample was PBMCs, obtained at disease progression, from a patient treated with ibrutinib. The rearrangement uses TRBV11-3 and TRBJ2-7, with 11 bases fitting TRBD2. As DNA, the CDR3 is TGTGCCAGCAGCTTAGCGCAAACTAGCGGGGGACCTCACTCCTACGAGCAGTACTTC. Translation: CASSLAQTSGGPHSYEQYF. The full variable domain, in which reference TRBV11-3 and TRBJ2-7 provide the parts outside the CDR3, is EAGVVQSPRYKIIEKKQPVAFWCNPISGHNTLYWYLQNLGQGPELLIRYENEEAVDDSQLPKDRFSAERLKGVDSTLKIQPAELGDSAVYLCASSLAQTSGGPHSYEQYFGPGTRLTVT.